The 4 T cell receptor beta chains below all came from one sample that was sequenced in a study of T cells in Graves' hyperthyroidism and ophthalmopathy. Researchers took RNA transcripts and amplified the TCR beta CDR3 regions from them. First-round RT-PCR with HTBI primers amplified the TCR CDR3 region. TCRdb passed the multiplex PCR reads through MiXCR, listing each CDR3 protein once. The sample shows 96,000 or so distinct CDR3 sequences, about half of them seen only once. The sample was blood. These receptors were obtained from a middle-aged woman with Graves' hyperthyroidism.

V is TRBV15 and J is TRBJ1-2, with a possible D match to TRBD1 (5 bases). This CDR3 is 13 amino acids long. Germline-derived CDR1 and CDR2 are LNHNV and YYDKDF (reference sequence). The V gene lost 5 bases and the J gene lost 7 bases, with 14 bases spanning the gap. CDR3 nucleotide sequence: TGTGCCACCAGCGTCAACCAGGGATCTGGCTACACCTTC. Protein product: CATSVNQGSGYTF.

This clonotype was observed at least ten times. The V call is TRBV9, the J call TRBJ2-2; D is uncertain. Deletions cut 0 bases from V and 1 base from J, with 10 bases between. The germline V gene encodes CDR1 SGDLS and CDR2 YYNGEE. There are 16 residues in the CDR3. The CDR3 bases are TGTGCCAGCAGCGTAGCTGTAGGGATGAACACCGGGGAGCTGTTTTTT. Amino acid sequence: CASSVAVGMNTGELFF.

This clonotype was seen many times. The chain carries TRBV6-5 and TRBJ1-5; 11 bases agree with TRBD1. The CDR3 spans 15 residues. The junction had 5 bases not matched to a gene; V was cut back by 6 bases and J by 4 bases. Germline loops: CDR1 MNHEY, CDR2 SVGAGI. The CDR3 bases are TGTGCCAGCAGGGGACAGGGGGGATGGAATCAGCCCCAGCATTTT. This translates into CASRGQGGWNQPQHF.

The CDR3: CASSTRQGRSPLHF. CDR3 in DNA: TGTGCCAGCAGCACGAGACAGGGCCGTTCACCCCTCCACTTT. The V gene is TRBV7-4, the J gene TRBJ1-6; 7 bases agree with TRBD1. This CDR3 region has 14 residues. V trimming: 5 bases; J trimming: 9 bases; junction bases outside the gene matches: 7. CDR1 SGHVT and CDR2 SQSDAQ come from the germline V gene.